This T cell receptor (beta chain) was captured in a study of blood T cells in healthy people across ages. The study, taken as a whole, reports: TCR beta diversity tracked closely with naive T cell percentage. Using unsorted PBMCs precluded a conclusive naive versus antigen-experienced comparison.

This clonotype was counted between two and nine times. Its antigen remains unknown. V was shortened by 0 bases and J by 7 bases, with 15 bases between the two germline ends. This CDR3 has 15 residues. Germline CDR1 MGHRA, CDR2 YSYEKL. The authors ran a second PCR of 7 to 11 cycles using a sample-barcoded 5' primer and a J-beta primer mix. From the 5' RACE reads, TCRdb called clonotypes with MiXCR, one entry per CDR3 protein. The repertoire holds 1.5 million to 2 million distinct CDR3 sequences, with around 35% as singletons. The receptor was isolated from a woman aged 25 to 39 in good health. Source material: blood. V and J are TRBV4-1 and TRBJ1-1; D remains unclear. The CDR3 sequence: CASSQESQNRREAFF. CDR3 bases: TGCGCCAGCAGCCAAGAGAGCCAGAATCGTCGTGAAGCTTTCTTT.